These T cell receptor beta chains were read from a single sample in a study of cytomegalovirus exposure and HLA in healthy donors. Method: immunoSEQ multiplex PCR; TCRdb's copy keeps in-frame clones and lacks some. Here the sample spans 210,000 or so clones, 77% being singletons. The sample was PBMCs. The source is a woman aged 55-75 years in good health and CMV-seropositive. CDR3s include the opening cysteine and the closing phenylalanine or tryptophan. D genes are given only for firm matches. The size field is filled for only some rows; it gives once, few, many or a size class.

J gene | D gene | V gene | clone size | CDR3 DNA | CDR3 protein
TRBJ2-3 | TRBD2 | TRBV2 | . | TGTGCCAGCAGCATCCCCTGGCGGGAGAGGACAGATACGCAGTATTTT | CASSIPWRERTDTQYF
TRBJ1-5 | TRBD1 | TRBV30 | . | TGTGCCTGGAGTGCAGGGGGCCCCTTTAATCAGCCCCAGCATTTT | CAWSAGGPFNQPQHF
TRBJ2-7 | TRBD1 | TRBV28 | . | TGTGCCAGCAGCACAACCAGACAGGGCTCCTACGAGCAGTACTTC | CASSTTRQGSYEQYF
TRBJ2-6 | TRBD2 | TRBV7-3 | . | TGTGCCAGCAGCCCCCAAGGGAGGGCAGGGGCCAACGTCCTGACTTTC | CASSPQGRAGANVLTF
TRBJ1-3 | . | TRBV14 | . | TGTGCCAGCAGCCACCGGGAATTGAACACCATATATTTT | CASSHRELNTIYF
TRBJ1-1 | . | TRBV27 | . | TGTGCCAGCAGTTTTGTCCAGACAGTAGGTAAGACTGAAGCTTTCTTT | CASSFVQTVGKTEAFF
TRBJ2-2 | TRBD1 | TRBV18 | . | TGTGCCAGCTCACCACTGGGGACAGACACCGGGGAGCTGTTTTTT | CASSPLGTDTGELFF
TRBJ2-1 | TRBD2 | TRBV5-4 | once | TGTGCCAGCAGCTTGCCTAGCGGGGGGTCCTACAATGAGCAGTTCTTC | CASSLPSGGSYNEQFF
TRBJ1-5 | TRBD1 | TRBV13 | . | TGTGCCAGCAGCTTAGGGCAGGGGGATGGACAGCCCCAGCATTTT | CASSLGQGDGQPQHF
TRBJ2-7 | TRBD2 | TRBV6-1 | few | TGTGCCAAGGACGAGGTAGCGGGGGCCTACGAGCAGTACTTC | CAKDEVAGAYEQYF
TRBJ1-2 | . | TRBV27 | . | TGTGCCAGCTCCCGAGAGGGCCCATCCGCCTTTAACTATGGCTACACCTTC | CASSREGPSAFNYGYTF
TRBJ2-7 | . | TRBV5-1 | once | TGCGCCAGCAGCTTTGTGACAGACAGCGAGCAGTACTTC | CASSFVTDSEQYF
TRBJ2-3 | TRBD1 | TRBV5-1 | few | TGCGCCAGCAGCCAACAGGGGGCGCCAGAAGATACGCAGTATTTT | CASSQQGAPEDTQYF
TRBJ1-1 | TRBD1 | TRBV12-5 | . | TGTGCTAGTCGGGTCCGGGACAGGGGTTCAAACACTGAAGCTTTCTTT | CASRVRDRGSNTEAFF
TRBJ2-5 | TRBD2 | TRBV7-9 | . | TGTGCCAGCAGCTTACTAGCGGGGGCAGAGACCCAGTACTTC | CASSLLAGAETQYF
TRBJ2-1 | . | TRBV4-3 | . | TGCGCCAGCAGCCAATCTAGGGGTACCAACAATGAGCAGTTCTTC | CASSQSRGTNNEQFF
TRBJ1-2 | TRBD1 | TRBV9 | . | TGTGCCAGCAGCCCCAGAGGCCAGGGACAGGGAGGCTACACCTTC | CASSPRGQGQGGYTF
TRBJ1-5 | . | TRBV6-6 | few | . | CASSTSGQAHQPQHF
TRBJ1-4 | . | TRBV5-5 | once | TGTGCCAGCAGCTTGGGTCAAGGGGCGAATGAAAAACTGTTTTTT | CASSLGQGANEKLFF
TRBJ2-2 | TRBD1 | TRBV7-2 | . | TGTGCCAGCAGAAAGGGACAGGGGCGGGCCGGGGAGCTGTTTTTT | CASRKGQGRAGELFF
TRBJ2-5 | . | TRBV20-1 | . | TGCAGTGCTATCTTCGGAGAGACCCAGTACTTC | CSAIFGETQYF
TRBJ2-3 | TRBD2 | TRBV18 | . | TGTGCCAGCTCACCTGGACTAGCGGGGGTCACAGATACGCAGTATTTT | CASSPGLAGVTDTQYF
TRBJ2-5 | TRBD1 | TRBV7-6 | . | TGTGCCAGCAGCTTCCCAGGGGGAACGGAACAAGAGACCCAGTACTTC | CASSFPGGTEQETQYF
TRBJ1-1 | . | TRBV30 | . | TGTGCCTGGAGTGTACAGCTTGAAGCTTTCTTT | CAWSVQLEAFF
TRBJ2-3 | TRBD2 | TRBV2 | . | TGTGCCAACGGGGGGACCGCCACAGATACGCAGTATTTT | CANGGTATDTQYF
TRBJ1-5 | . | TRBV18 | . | TGTGCCAGCTCACTAGAGGAGGATCAGCCCCAGCATTTT | CASSLEEDQPQHF
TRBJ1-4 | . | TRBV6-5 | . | TGTGCCAGCAGTGACCTGATCGGGGAAAAACTGTTTTTT | CASSDLIGEKLFF
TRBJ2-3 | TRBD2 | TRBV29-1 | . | TGCAGCTCCGGGGGGGCAGGGAGCACAGATACGCAGTATTTT | CSSGGAGSTDTQYF
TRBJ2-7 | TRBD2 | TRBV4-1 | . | TGCGCCAGCAGCCCCTTTCGGGGGGGCCTCTACGAGCAGTACTTC | CASSPFRGGLYEQYF
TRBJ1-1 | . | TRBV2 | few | TGTGCCAGCTGGTTTGGCAGGGTGGACACTGAAGCTTTCTTT | CASWFGRVDTEAFF
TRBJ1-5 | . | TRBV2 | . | TGTGCCAGCGCGCGGGCCCCGCAGGGGCGGCAGCCCCAGCATTTT | CASARAPQGRQPQHF
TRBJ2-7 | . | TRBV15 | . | TGTGCCACCAGCAGAGATCAGGGCGACTACGAGCAGTACTTC | CATSRDQGDYEQYF